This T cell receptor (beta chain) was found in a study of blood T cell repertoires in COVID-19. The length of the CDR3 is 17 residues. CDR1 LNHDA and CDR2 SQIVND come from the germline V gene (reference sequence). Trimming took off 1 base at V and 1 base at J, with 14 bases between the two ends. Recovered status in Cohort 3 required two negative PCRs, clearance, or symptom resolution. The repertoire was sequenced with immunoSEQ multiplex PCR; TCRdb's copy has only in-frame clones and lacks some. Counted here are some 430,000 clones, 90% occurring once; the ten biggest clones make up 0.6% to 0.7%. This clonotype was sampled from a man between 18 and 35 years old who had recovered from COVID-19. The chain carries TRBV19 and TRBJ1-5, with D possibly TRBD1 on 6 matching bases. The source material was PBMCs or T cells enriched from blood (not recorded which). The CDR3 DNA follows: TGTGCCAGTAGTATAGTTCCGGGGGGCGGGAGCAATCAGCCCCAGCATTTT. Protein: CASSIVPGGGSNQPQHF.